This entry is about one TCR beta chain. As yet, its antigen is unknown. The data originate from a study of T cell responses to AZD1222 COVID-19 vaccine. Study-wide results and caveats: Regions 160-218 and 743-854 held dominance among vaccine-associated CD4 TCRs, which spanned spike. Donors were chiefly white British, with a greater number of females, and clonal diversity was perhaps underestimated.

Between the trimmed V and J ends, which lost 0 bases and 5 bases, there was a span of 14 bases. The CDR3 consists of 15 residues. Germline V CDR1 and CDR2: LNHNV, YYDKDF (reference sequence). Method: immunoSEQ multiplex PCR; TCRdb's copy keeps in-frame clones and lacks some. Counted here are 150,000 or so clones, about 91% occurring once; the ten biggest clones make up 1.1% to 1.5%. This clonotype was obtained from an adult in good health. The gene calls are TRBV15 and TRBJ2-7; weak D call: TRBD2 (6 bases). The sequenced sample was peripheral blood, obtained on day 0 of AZD1222 vaccination. This CDR3 reads CATSREGAEGDEQYF. The CDR3 nucleotides read TGTGCCACCAGCAGAGAAGGAGCGGAGGGTGACGAGCAGTACTTC.